Listed below are T cell receptor beta chains from one sample, sequenced in a study of T cell responses to AZD1222 COVID-19 vaccine. Only in-frame clones appear in the TCRdb table, and some are missing; sequencing was by immunoSEQ multiplex PCR. Of 90,000 to 100,000 clones detected, around 87% appear once; the ten largest clones hold around 10%. Sequencing used peripheral blood, obtained 28 days after the second AZD1222 dose. The receptors here all came from an adult who received the AZD1222 COVID-19 vaccine. The CDR3 runs from the conserved cysteine through the conserved F or W. A D gene is named only where the DNA matches it firmly. Only some rows state a clone size, as once, few, many or a class for expanded clones.

D,V,size,J,CDR3,DNA
.,TRBV7-6,once,TRBJ1-1,CASSLVEGLNTEAFF,TGTGCCAGCAGCTTAGTGGAAGGTCTAAACACTGAAGCTTTCTTT
.,TRBV3-1/TRBV3-2,once,TRBJ1-6,CASSLRVGSPLHF,TGTGCCAGCAGCCTCAGGGTAGGTTCACCCCTCCACTTT
.,TRBV28,.,TRBJ1-1,CATYTTNTEAFF,TGTGCCACCTATACAACGAACACTGAAGCTTTCTTT
.,TRBV5-6,.,TRBJ1-4,CASSLVGGGSATNEKLFF,TGTGCCAGCAGCTTGGTGGGAGGCGGATCTGCAACTAATGAAAAACTGTTTTTT
.,TRBV13,.,TRBJ1-1,CASSAYRYMNTEAFF,TGTGCCAGCAGCGCGTACAGGTACATGAACACTGAAGCTTTCTTT
TRBD2,TRBV29-1,.,TRBJ2-5,CSVAGGEETQYF,TGCAGCGTTGCGGGGGGGGAAGAGACCCAGTACTTC
TRBD2,TRBV5-1,.,TRBJ2-7,CASSLEVGFTSGVAYEQYF,TGCGCCAGCAGCTTGGAGGTCGGGTTTACTAGCGGGGTGGCCTACGAGCAGTACTTC
.,TRBV3-1/TRBV3-2,.,TRBJ2-1,CASSHGTNNEQFF,TGTGCCAGCAGCCATGGAACCAACAATGAGCAGTTCTTC
.,TRBV12-3/TRBV12-4,.,TRBJ1-4,CASSLREKLFF,TGTGCCAGCAGTTTACGGGAAAAACTGTTTTTT
.,TRBV6-5,.,TRBJ2-7,CASSYSGSYEQYF,TGTGCCAGCAGTTACTCGGGCTCCTACGAGCAGTACTTC
.,TRBV7-2,.,TRBJ2-7,CASSPGRAGSSYEQYF,TGTGCCAGCAGCCCCGGTCGGGCAGGGAGCTCCTACGAGCAGTACTTC
TRBD1,TRBV4-3,.,TRBJ1-4,CASSHPRGRTGHRSSEKLFF,TGCGCCAGCAGCCACCCGAGGGGCCGGACAGGACACCGATCGAGTGAAAAACTGTTTTTT
.,TRBV6-5,.,TRBJ2-6,CASSYSDTGGANVLTF,TGTGCCAGCAGTTACTCCGACACAGGTGGGGCCAACGTCCTGACTTTC
.,TRBV6-4,.,TRBJ1-5,CASSVMPDQPQHF,TGTGCCAGCAGTGTCATGCCGGATCAGCCCCAGCATTTT
.,TRBV6-6,.,TRBJ1-1,CASSRDRTEAFF,TGTGCCAGCAGTCGTGACAGGACTGAAGCTTTCTTT
.,TRBV5-1,.,TRBJ2-7,CASGNDWADEQYF,TGCGCCAGCGGCAATGACTGGGCCGACGAGCAGTACTTC
.,TRBV9,.,TRBJ2-2,CASSVNRAGELFF,TGTGCCAGCAGCGTAAACAGGGCCGGGGAGCTGTTTTTT
TRBD1,TRBV27,.,TRBJ2-2,CASSSWDRVNTGELFF,TGTGCCAGCAGTTCTTGGGACAGGGTCAACACCGGGGAGCTGTTTTTT
TRBD1,TRBV10-1,.,TRBJ2-3,CASRDRVIGTDTQYF,TGCGCCAGCAGAGACAGGGTTATTGGCACAGATACGCAGTATTTT
.,TRBV30,.,TRBJ1-3,CAWSPGAGNTIYF,TGTGCCTGGAGTCCCGGAGCTGGAAACACCATATATTTT
.,TRBV18,.,TRBJ2-5,CASSLSGRQETQYF,TGTGCCAGCTCACTGTCGGGACGCCAAGAGACCCAGTACTTC
.,TRBV11-3,.,TRBJ1-1,CASTLGRANTEAFF,TGTGCCAGCACCCTAGGACGGGCGAACACTGAAGCTTTCTTT
.,TRBV11-2,.,TRBJ1-5,CASSSLNQPQHF,TGTGCCAGCAGCTCCCTAAATCAGCCCCAGCATTTT
TRBD1,TRBV5-1,.,TRBJ2-7,CASSFGQGRSYEQYF,TGCGCCAGCAGTTTCGGACAGGGAAGATCCTACGAGCAGTACTTC
.,TRBV5-1,few,TRBJ1-3,CASSITDSGNTIYF,TGCGCCAGCAGCATCACGGACTCTGGAAACACCATATATTTT
.,TRBV2,.,TRBJ2-7,CASGLDSISYEQYF,TGTGCCAGCGGGCTCGACTCTATTTCCTACGAGCAGTACTTC
.,TRBV28,.,TRBJ2-7,CASSPPIYEQYF,TGTGCCAGCAGTCCCCCGATCTACGAGCAGTACTTC
.,TRBV29-1,.,TRBJ2-1,CSVEGTAREQFF,TGCAGCGTTGAAGGTACGGCCAGGGAGCAGTTCTTC
.,TRBV7-3,few,TRBJ1-1,CASSFRDTRNTEAFF,TGTGCCAGCAGCTTCCGGGACACCCGGAACACTGAAGCTTTCTTT
.,TRBV12-3/TRBV12-4,.,TRBJ1-4,CASSWDEKLFF,TGTGCCAGCAGTTGGGATGAAAAACTGTTTTTT
.,TRBV6-5,.,TRBJ1-2,CASTRPGGYGYTF,TGTGCCAGTACTCGGCCAGGCGGATATGGCTACACCTTC
.,TRBV7-3,.,TRBJ2-1,CASSLIPRDDYNEQFF,TGTGCCAGCAGCTTAATTCCTCGGGACGATTACAATGAGCAGTTCTTC
.,TRBV28,once,TRBJ1-5,CAGQGSNQPQHF,TGCGCGGGGCAGGGAAGCAATCAGCCCCAGCATTTT
.,TRBV6-1,.,TRBJ2-5,CASSEPPDETQYF,TGTGCCAGCAGTGAACCGCCCGACGAGACCCAGTACTTC
.,TRBV4-3,.,TRBJ1-6,CASSQVSRGNSPLHF,TGCGCCAGCAGCCAAGTTTCAAGGGGAAATTCACCCCTCCACTTT
TRBD2,TRBV10-3,.,TRBJ2-3,CATQVQRGPADTQYF,TGTGCCACCCAGGTCCAGCGGGGACCGGCAGATACGCAGTATTTT
.,TRBV19,.,TRBJ1-1,CASRSTEAFF,TGTGCCAGTAGATCCACTGAAGCTTTCTTT
.,TRBV21-1,.,TRBJ2-7,CASMGAGVPYEQYF,TGTGCCAGCATGGGAGCGGGAGTCCCCTACGAGCAGTACTTC
.,TRBV10-3,.,TRBJ1-4,CAISAGVSTNEKLFF,TGTGCCATCAGTGCAGGGGTTTCAACTAATGAAAAACTGTTTTTT
.,TRBV15,once,TRBJ1-5,CATSRDFQVHQPQHF,TGTGCCACCAGCAGAGATTTCCAGGTCCATCAGCCCCAGCATTTT
TRBD1,TRBV4-1,.,TRBJ1-1,CASSQNDRVNTEAFF,TGCGCCAGCAGCCAAAACGACAGGGTGAACACTGAAGCTTTCTTT
TRBD1,TRBV19,.,TRBJ2-3,CASSIRGQGTDTQYF,TGTGCCAGTAGTATTAGGGGGCAAGGCACAGATACGCAGTATTTT
.,TRBV28,.,TRBJ1-2,CASSDRTLYGYTF,TGTGCCAGCAGTGACAGGACCCTTTATGGCTACACCTTC
TRBD2,TRBV9,.,TRBJ2-2,CASSQGGTSWAGELFF,TGTGCCAGCAGCCAAGGGGGGACTAGCTGGGCCGGGGAGCTGTTTTTT
.,TRBV7-2,.,TRBJ2-7,CASSLEGASSSYEQYF,TGTGCCAGCAGCTTAGAGGGTGCCTCTTCTTCCTACGAGCAGTACTTC
.,TRBV9,.,TRBJ1-5,CASSPGGGLNGNQPQHF,TGTGCCAGCAGTCCCGGGGGGGGCTTGAATGGCAATCAGCCCCAGCATTTT
.,TRBV15,.,TRBJ1-5,CATSRDLEKPQHF,TGTGCCACCAGCAGAGATCTTGAAAAGCCCCAGCATTTT
TRBD1,TRBV7-6,.,TRBJ2-7,CASSSGQGPYEQYF,TGTGCCAGCAGCTCCGGACAGGGCCCCTACGAGCAGTACTTC
.,TRBV11-2,once,TRBJ2-5,CASSFWARETQYF,TGTGCCAGCAGCTTTTGGGCGAGGGAGACCCAGTACTTC
.,TRBV5-6,.,TRBJ1-2,CASSLHGGYTF,TGTGCCAGCAGCTTACATGGTGGCTACACCTTC
TRBD2,TRBV4-1,few,TRBJ2-5,CASSQAASGQETQYF,TGCGCCAGCAGCCAAGCGGCTAGCGGCCAAGAGACCCAGTACTTC
.,TRBV12-3/TRBV12-4,.,TRBJ1-2,CASSLDWYGYTF,TGTGCCAGCAGCCTCGATTGGTATGGCTACACCTTC
.,TRBV6-1,.,TRBJ1-4,CASSERPLRQTNEKLFF,TGTGCCAGCAGTGAAAGACCCCTCAGGCAAACTAATGAAAAACTGTTTTTT